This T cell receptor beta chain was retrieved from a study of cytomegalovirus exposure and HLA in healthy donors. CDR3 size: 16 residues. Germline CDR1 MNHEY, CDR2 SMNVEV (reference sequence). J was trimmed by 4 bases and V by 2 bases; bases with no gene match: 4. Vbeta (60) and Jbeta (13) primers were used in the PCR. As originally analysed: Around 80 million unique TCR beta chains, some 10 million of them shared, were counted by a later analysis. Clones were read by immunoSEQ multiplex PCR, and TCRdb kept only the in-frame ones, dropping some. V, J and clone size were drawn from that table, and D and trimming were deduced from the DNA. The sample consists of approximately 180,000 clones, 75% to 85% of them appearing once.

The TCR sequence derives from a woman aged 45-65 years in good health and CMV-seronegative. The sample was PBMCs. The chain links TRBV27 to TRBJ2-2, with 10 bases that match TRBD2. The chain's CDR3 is CASSLIIAGGTGELFF. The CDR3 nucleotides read TGTGCCAGCAGTTTAATAATAGCGGGGGGCACCGGGGAGCTGTTTTTT.